The next 25 T cell receptor beta chains were all read from a single sample in a study of cytomegalovirus exposure and HLA in healthy donors. It was with 60 Vbeta and 13 Jbeta primers that the PCR ran. Libraries were prepared by immunoSEQ multiplex PCR; TCRdb keeps only in-frame clonotypes and omits some of them. The sample has more than 95,000 clones, less than 80% seen once. The source material was PBMCs. These receptors originate from a middle-aged man in good health and CMV-seronegative.

The chain is built from TRBV30 and TRBJ1-3; D unclear. This CDR3 comprises 12 residues. V lost 4 bases and J lost 4, with 8 bases in between. Per the germline V gene, CDR1 is GTSNPN and CDR2 is SVGIG (reference sequence). The CDR3 nucleotides read TGTGCCTGGACCAGTTCAGGAAACACCATATATTTT. Protein product: CAWTSSGNTIYF.

The rearrangement links TRBV4-1 to TRBJ2-1, with 7 bases that match TRBD2. The length of the CDR3 is 16 residues. J was trimmed by 0 bases and V by 6 bases; bases with no gene match: 8. Germline-derived CDR1 and CDR2 are MGHRA and YSYEKL. The DNA for the CDR3 is TGCGCCAGCAGAGTAGGGACTACGAGCTCCTACAATGAGCAGTTCTTC. Amino acids: CASRVGTTSSYNEQFF.

This chain joins TRBV19 and TRBJ1-6, with 7 positions matching TRBD1. CDR3 length equals 14 residues. Germline CDR1 is LNHDA and CDR2 is SQIVND (reference sequence). Trimming took 2 bases from V and 9 from J; bases not matched to a gene: 4. The DNA of the CDR3 is TGTGCCAGTAGTATACCAGGGGGTTTTTCACCCCTCCACTTT. It encodes CASSIPGGFSPLHF.

V is TRBV29-1 and J is TRBJ1-2; TRBD1 agrees at 8 bases. CDR3 length equals 12 residues. V lost 4 bases, J lost 4 bases, and 2 bases stayed unmatched. In germline, CDR1 is SQVTM, CDR2 ANQGSEA. The CDR3 is CSVAGGPYGYTF. Written as DNA, the CDR3 is TGCAGCGTTGCAGGGGGCCCCTATGGCTACACCTTC.

The chain combines TRBV4-1 with TRBJ2-6; TRBD1 matches at 7 bases. CDR1 MGHRA and CDR2 YSYEKL come from the germline V gene. With V trimmed by 3 bases and J by 0 bases, 5 bases remained unmatched. The CDR3 is 17 amino acids. The DNA for the CDR3 is TGCGCCAGCAGCCATCGAGGGGGCCTCTCTGGGGCCAACGTCCTGACTTTC. Its translation: CASSHRGGLSGANVLTF.

This chain connects TRBV29-1 to TRBJ2-1; tentative D call: TRBD2 (6 bases). Germline assignment: CDR1 SQVTM and CDR2 ANQGSEA. V was pared by 6 bases and J by 1 base, with 19 bases between. The CDR3 has 16 residues. The CDR3 sequence is CSVRRETRISYNEQFF. CDR3 coding DNA: TGCAGCGTCCGGAGGGAGACTCGCATTTCCTACAATGAGCAGTTCTTC.

The CDR3, as DNA: TGTGCCAGCAGTTCCAGGGGGTCTCTACGTGAAAAACTGTTTTTT. This sequence encodes CASSSRGSLREKLFF. This chain uses TRBV28 with TRBJ1-4; TRBD1 matches at 7 bases. Germline CDR1 and CDR2: MDHEN and SYDVKM. This CDR3 is built from 15 residues. Losses at the gene ends were 4 bases for V and 7 bases for J; bases not matched to a gene: 9.

This sequence joins TRBV16 and TRBJ2-3; D is perhaps TRBD2 (5 bases). V was pared by 4 bases and J by 2 bases, with 13 bases between. There are 15 residues in the CDR3. The germline gives CDR1 KGHSY, CDR2 FQNENV. The CDR3 nucleotides read TGTGCCAGCAGCCCCGCTCGGGGTCCCACAGATACGCAGTATTTT. Translated: CASSPARGPTDTQYF.

The chain has TRBV7-9 and TRBJ2-3; 7 nucleotides line up with TRBD1. The V segment lost 5 bases and the J segment 0 bases; nucleotides outside the gene matches: 8. CDR3 length equals 16 residues. Germline CDR1 SEHNR, CDR2 FQNEAQ (reference sequence). This chain's CDR3 is CASSRNQGVSTDTQYF. The CDR3 DNA is TGTGCCAGCAGCCGTAACCAGGGGGTAAGCACAGATACGCAGTATTTT.

This sequence joins TRBV19 and TRBJ1-4, with 7 bases identical to TRBD1. The CDR3 has 16 residues. From germline, CDR1 is LNHDA and CDR2 SQIVND (reference sequence). The V gene end was trimmed by 6 bases and the J gene end by 4 bases; junction bases not matched to a gene: 11. CDR3 bases: TGTGCCAGTAGCGTAAGCCGGGACAGTCTTAATGAAAAACTGTTTTTT. This gives the protein CASSVSRDSLNEKLFF.

The gene calls are TRBV23-1 and TRBJ1-4, with unresolved D. TRBV23-1 is an open reading frame, and its role is uncertain. V shed 5 bases and J shed 6 bases, with 13 bases lying between them. CDR3 length: 14 residues. The CDR3 sequence: CASSSAGYYEKLFF. DNA for the CDR3: TGCGCCAGCAGTTCGGCAGGATACTATGAAAAACTGTTTTTT.

The chain is built from TRBV6-6 and TRBJ2-7, with TRBD2 as a possible D gene (6 bases). This CDR3 contains 13 residues. V was cut by 5 bases and J by 5 bases, with 13 bases left in between. CDR1 MNHNY and CDR2 SVGAGI come from the germline V gene (reference sequence). The DNA of the CDR3 is TGTGCCAGCAGTCGCGGGGTAGAAGACGAGCAGTACGTC. The encoded protein is CASSRGVEDEQYV.

The chain is built from TRBV4-2 and TRBJ1-4; TRBD1 matches at 9 bases. Germline values: CDR1 LGHNA, CDR2 YNFKEQ. J gave up 5 bases and V 2 bases, and 6 bases lay outside the gene matches. CDR3 length: 16 residues. In DNA, the CDR3 is TGTGCCAGCAGCCAACAAGACGGGACAGGGAATGAAAAACTGTTTTTT. Residues: CASSQQDGTGNEKLFF.

V and J are TRBV11-2 and TRBJ2-1, with D perhaps TRBD2 (7 bases). There are 15 residues in the CDR3. The V gene lost 4 bases and the J gene lost 0 bases, with 10 bases spanning the gap. Looked up from germline, CDR1 is SGHAT and CDR2 is FQNNGV. DNA for the CDR3: TGTGCCAGCAGCTCAGGGGAGGGCTCCTACAATGAGCAGTTCTTC. It codes for CASSSGEGSYNEQFF.

V and J are TRBV5-1 and TRBJ1-2, with TRBD1 identical over 7 bases. V was clipped by 0 bases and J by 4 bases; unmatched bases: 0. The CDR3 loop spans 13 amino acids. Germline CDR1 SGHRS, CDR2 YFSETQ. CDR3 sequence: CASSLGTGYGYTF. CDR3 nucleotides: TGCGCCAGCAGCTTGGGGACAGGCTATGGCTACACCTTC.

The rearrangement joins TRBV28 to TRBJ1-4, with D possibly being TRBD1 (5 bases). The CDR3 loop spans 13 amino acids. The germline CDR1 and CDR2 sequences are MDHEN and SYDVKM. V was trimmed by 3 bases and J by 13 bases, leaving 15 bases between them. The CDR3 reads CASSLYRISLLFF. As DNA, the CDR3 is TGTGCCAGCAGTTTGTACAGGATTAGTTTACTGTTTTTT.

The rearrangement links TRBV4-1 to TRBJ1-1; D unresolved. This CDR3 region has 15 residues. CDR1 and CDR2 from the germline V gene are MGHRA and YSYEKL. V shed 0 bases and J shed 1 base, with 9 bases lying between them. The CDR3 sequence is CASSQEVAGNTEAFF. CDR3 in DNA: TGCGCCAGCAGCCAAGAGGTGGCTGGGAACACTGAAGCTTTCTTT.

This clone was counted a single time. This chain connects TRBV30 to TRBJ2-1; no firm D call. The CDR3 extends over 11 amino acids. CDR1 is GTSNPN, CDR2 SVGIG, per germline (reference sequence). Trimming pared 1 base from V and 10 bases from J, leaving 8 bases between. The CDR3 DNA reads TGTGCCTGGAGTGCGGTTGAGGAGCAGTTCTTC. This sequence encodes CAWSAVEEQFF.

The CDR3 loop reads CASSVQGRRNTIYF. CDR3 DNA: TGTGCCAGCAGCGTGCAGGGAAGGAGAAACACCATATATTTT. The V gene is TRBV2, the J gene TRBJ1-3; weak D call: TRBD1 (5 bases). Deletions cut 6 bases from V and 5 bases from J, with 14 bases between. The CDR3 is 14 residues long. Germline loops: CDR1 SNHLY, CDR2 FYNNEI.

The V call is TRBV6-1, the J call TRBJ1-1; D might be TRBD1 (5 bases). The CDR3 is made up of 14 amino acids. The ends were cut back, 3 bases at V and 4 bases at J, with 12 bases in the middle. Germline loops: CDR1 MNHNS, CDR2 SASEGT. The CDR3 loop reads CASSETATVTEAFF. As DNA, the CDR3 is TGTGCCAGCAGTGAGACAGCCACAGTCACTGAAGCTTTCTTT.

This clone turned up a few times. The rearrangement joins TRBV14 to TRBJ1-6; D gene unclear. Germline CDR1 is SGHDN and CDR2 is FVKESK. Trimming removed 0 bases at V and 17 bases at J, with 14 bases between. CDR3 length: 13 residues. Here the CDR3 DNA reads TGTGCCAGCAGCCAAGACGTTGCGGGATTGGTCCACTTT. Translated, it gives CASSQDVAGLVHF.

V usage is TRBV7-2 and J usage is TRBJ2-1, with TRBD2 identical over 12 bases. After removal of 0 bases from V and 7 bases from J, the junction contained 4 bases not matched to a gene. The CDR3 consists of 16 residues. From germline, CDR1 is SGHTA and CDR2 FQGNSA. CDR3: CASSLASSGGENEQFF. The CDR3 bases are TGTGCCAGCAGCTTAGCGTCTAGCGGGGGGGAAAATGAGCAGTTCTTC.

This clone was recorded once. The rearrangement uses TRBV5-4 and TRBJ2-5, with 12 bases matching TRBD2. Germline assignment: CDR1 SGHNT and CDR2 YYREEE (reference sequence). The junction had 3 bases not matched to a gene; V was cut back by 1 base and J by 5 bases. CDR3 size: 15 residues. The DNA of the CDR3 is TGTGCCAGCAGCTTGCCTAGCGGGGGGGACGAGACCCAGTACTTC. Protein: CASSLPSGGDETQYF.

This clone was seen just once. The chain employs TRBV19 and TRBJ2-3; perhaps TRBD2 as D (7 bases). The CDR3 is 15 residues long. V gave up 6 bases and J gave up 3 bases, with 16 bases separating them. Germline V gives CDR1 LNHDA, CDR2 SQIVND (reference sequence). The CDR3 sequence is CASRRRGGVTDTQYF. The CDR3 DNA reads TGTGCCAGTAGGAGGAGGGGGGGCGTGACAGATACGCAGTATTTT.

The chain carries TRBV5-4 and TRBJ1-1; no reliable D call. The V end lost 0 bases, the J end lost 3 bases, and 6 bases lay between the germline ends. The CDR3 is 13 residues long. The germline V gene encodes CDR1 SGHNT and CDR2 YYREEE (reference sequence). For the CDR3, the DNA is TGTGCCAGCAGCTTGGCTCAGGACACTGAAGCTTTCTTT. Translating it yields CASSLAQDTEAFF.